The 16 T cell receptor beta chains listed next were all sequenced from one sample in a study of early T cells in non-severe SARS-CoV-2 infection. TCRdb redid the calling of the 5' RACE reads with MiXCR, one entry per CDR3 protein. Of about 64,000 distinct CDR3 sequences in the sample, more than 15% were seen once. The specimen comprised whole blood, sampled at baseline. The receptors here all came from an adult who was a healthcare worker with PCR-confirmed SARS-CoV-2 infection or an uninfected control (not recorded which).

There are a few counts of this clonotype. The chain joins TRBV19 to TRBJ1-5, with TRBD1 as a possible D gene (5 bases). Trimming shortened V by 0 bases and J by 5 bases, and 11 bases separated the two germline ends. Germline V CDR1 and CDR2: LNHDA, SQIVND (reference sequence). The length of the CDR3 is 15 residues. CDR3 coding DNA: TGTGCCAGTAGTATAGATGGTGGGACGGATCAGCCCCAGCATTTT. Its translation: CASSIDGGTDQPQHF.

The chain links TRBV12-3 or TRBV12-4 to TRBJ2-2, with 10 bases fitting TRBD1. CDR3 length equals 15 residues. The J segment lost 4 bases and the V segment lost 6 bases, leaving 5 bases of the junction unmatched. DNA for the CDR3: TGTGCCAGCAGGGGGAGGACAGGGGGCACCGGGGAGCTGTTTTTT. Translating gives CASRGRTGGTGELFF.

This clonotype was seen a handful of times. V gene TRBV18 combines with J gene TRBJ1-6; 8 bases map to TRBD1. CDR3 size: 17 residues. With 5 bases clipped from V and 0 bases from J, the junction kept 6 bases outside the gene matches. CDR1 KGHSH and CDR2 LQKENI come from the germline V gene. Written as DNA, the CDR3 is TGTGCCAGCTCATCGCAGGGGGCCGGCTCCTATAATTCACCCCTCCACTTT. It is translated as CASSSQGAGSYNSPLHF.

This clonotype was counted many times. The chain couples TRBV12-3 or TRBV12-4 to TRBJ2-1; 7 nucleotides match TRBD1. The CDR3 is made up of 15 amino acids. After removal of 5 bases from V and 7 bases from J, the junction contained 11 bases not matched to a gene. CDR3: CASSDARDSLNEQFF. The CDR3 nucleotides read TGTGCCAGCAGTGACGCCCGGGACAGTCTGAATGAGCAGTTCTTC.

This clonotype was picked up many times. The chain links TRBV27 to TRBJ2-3, with D hard to call. The V gene's germline CDR1 is MNHEY and CDR2 SMNVEV (reference sequence). V was trimmed by 3 bases and J by 5 bases, leaving 3 bases between them. The CDR3 covers 11 residues. The CDR3 DNA sequence: TGTGCCAGCAGTTTTCTAGATACGCAGTATTTT. It translates to CASSFLDTQYF.

DNA for the CDR3: TGTGCCAGTAGTACCATTAGCGGGGGGCGGCATGAGCAGTTCTTC. Its protein product is CASSTISGGRHEQFF. J is TRBJ2-1 and V is TRBV19; 10 nucleotides match TRBD2. The J segment lost 8 bases and the V segment lost 4 bases, leaving 8 bases of the junction unmatched. This CDR3 comprises 15 residues. Germline CDR1 and CDR2: LNHDA and SQIVND (reference sequence).

This clonotype occurred a few times. The V gene is TRBV18, the J gene TRBJ2-7; D perhaps matches TRBD1 (7 bases). The germline V gene has CDR1 KGHSH and CDR2 LQKENI. This CDR3 region has 13 residues. Trimming removed 6 bases from V and 7 bases from J, with 16 bases in between. The CDR3 loop reads CASSAGGLREQYF. CDR3 DNA: TGTGCCAGCTCCGCAGGGGGACTGAGGGAGCAGTACTTC.

This chain links TRBV19 with TRBJ1-2; 8 bases map to TRBD1. Losses at the gene ends were 7 bases for V and 3 bases for J; bases not matched to a gene: 7. In germline, CDR1 is LNHDA, CDR2 SQIVND (reference sequence). There are 14 residues in the CDR3. DNA of the CDR3: TGTGCCAGTACCAAAGACAGGGGCTACTATGGCTACACCTTC. Amino acids: CASTKDRGYYGYTF.

This clonotype was observed a handful of times. The chain couples TRBV7-9 to TRBJ1-1, with D possibly being TRBD1 (5 bases). V lost 1 base to trimming and J lost 5 bases, with 11 bases between them. The CDR3 has 14 amino acids. CDR1 and CDR2 (germline): SEHNR, FQNEAQ (reference sequence). DNA of the CDR3: TGTGCCAGCAGCTTAGGGGCAGGGCGGACTGAAGCTTTCTTT. Its protein product is CASSLGAGRTEAFF.

This clonotype has just a few counts. The gene calls are TRBV25-1 and TRBJ2-7; D is perhaps TRBD2 (5 bases). Germline CDR1 and CDR2: MGHDK and SYGVNS. V lost 6 bases, J lost 6 bases, and 15 bases lay in between. This CDR3 region has 13 residues. This CDR3 is CASRFGSEGEQYF. CDR3 coding DNA: TGTGCCAGCAGGTTCGGGTCAGAGGGCGAGCAGTACTTC.

J is TRBJ2-1 and V is TRBV5-1, with 7 positions matching TRBD2. This CDR3 is 18 amino acids long. V dropped 3 bases and J dropped 5; count of bases not matched to a gene: 17. Germline CDR1 is SGHRS and CDR2 is YFSETQ. Here the CDR3 DNA reads TGCGCCAGCAGCTGGAGCCCGGGAGGAGGTGAATGGCACAATGAGCAGTTCTTC. As protein: CASSWSPGGGEWHNEQFF.

The chain employs TRBV7-9 and TRBJ1-1; D gene unclear. This CDR3 is built from 12 residues. Germline V gene data show CDR1 as SEHNR and CDR2 as FQNEAQ (reference sequence). V was clipped by 3 bases and J by 5 bases, with 7 bases between them. This CDR3 reads CASSFWETEAFF. In nucleotides, the CDR3 is TGTGCCAGCAGCTTTTGGGAAACTGAAGCTTTCTTT.

CDR3 in amino acids: CASSNRGANYGYTF. As DNA, the CDR3 is TGTGCCAGTAGTAATAGGGGCGCGAACTATGGCTACACCTTC. The V and J genes are TRBV19 and TRBJ1-2; a possible D gene is TRBD1 (5 bases). Germline V CDR1 and CDR2: LNHDA, SQIVND (reference sequence). The CDR3 sequence is 14 residues long. V gave up 4 bases and J gave up 2 bases, with 11 bases separating them. The whole variable domain, remainder taken from reference TRBV19 and TRBJ1-2, is DGGITQSPKYLFRKEGQNVTLSCEQNLNHDAMYWYRQDPGQGLRLIYYSQIVNDFQKGDIAEGYSVSREKKESFPLTVTSAQKNPTAFYLCASSNRGANYGYTFGSGTRLTVV.

This clonotype was observed many times. The gene calls are TRBV28 and TRBJ1-5; the match to TRBD1 covers 9 bases. Germline V gene data show CDR1 as MDHEN and CDR2 as SYDVKM. This CDR3 comprises 15 residues. V was pared by 3 bases and J by 4 bases, with 4 bases of the junction left unmatched. The CDR3, as DNA: TGTGCCAGCAGTTTGGCCGGACAGGGGAATCAGCCCCAGCATTTT. This translates into CASSLAGQGNQPQHF.

The V and J genes are TRBV29-1 and TRBJ1-5; 7 nucleotides match TRBD1. The germline CDR1 and CDR2 sequences are SQVTM and ANQGSEA. The CDR3 spans 15 residues. Germline trimming cut 4 bases from V and 4 bases from J; bases unmatched to any gene: 10. The CDR3: CSVAMTWDRNQPQHF. In DNA form, the CDR3 reads TGCAGCGTTGCAATGACCTGGGACAGAAATCAGCCCCAGCATTTT.

This clonotype has a count of ten or more. The rearrangement joins TRBV2 to TRBJ2-7, with D unclear. This CDR3 region has 15 residues. Germline CDR1 reads SNHLY; CDR2 reads FYNNEI. Trimming took 3 bases from V and 0 from J, leaving 12 bases between them. The CDR3, as DNA: TGTGCCAGCAGTGAGCAGAGTTTAAGCTCCTACGAGCAGTACTTC. This codes for CASSEQSLSSYEQYF.